Below, 14 T cell receptor beta chains from the same sample are listed, as sequenced in a study of T cell changes during pregnancy in multiple sclerosis. Assay: immunoSEQ multiplex PCR; the TCRdb copy retains only in-frame clones and omits some. The sample includes tens of thousands of clones, roughly 94% of them seen just once. Material: peripheral blood, obtained in the second trimester of pregnancy. The receptors stem from a female donor in good health, enrolled as a control in a pregnancy study.

The CDR3 loop reads CASSAMEGLNTEAFF. The DNA of the CDR3 is TGTGCCAGCAGTGCTATGGAGGGACTGAACACTGAAGCTTTCTTT. The chain couples TRBV2 to TRBJ1-1; maybe TRBD1 (5 bases). Trimming removed 4 bases from V and 0 bases from J, with 12 bases in between. In germline, CDR1 is SNHLY, CDR2 FYNNEI. There are 15 residues in the CDR3.

The gene calls are TRBV2 and TRBJ2-6; TRBD2 aligns across 7 bases. The CDR3 is 21 amino acids. The J segment lost 0 bases and the V segment lost 6 bases, leaving 20 bases of the junction unmatched. Germline CDR1 is SNHLY and CDR2 is FYNNEI. CDR3 in amino acids: CASSVSTPGTKSLSGANVLTF. The CDR3 region has the DNA TGTGCCAGCAGCGTATCCACCCCCGGGACTAAGTCTCTCTCTGGGGCCAACGTCCTGACTTTC.

The chain combines TRBV6-1 with TRBJ2-1; a possible D gene is TRBD2 (5 bases). V was pared by 3 bases and J by 4 bases, with 10 bases between. The CDR3 has 14 residues. Germline CDR1 MNHNS, CDR2 SASEGT. This CDR3 reads CASSEGDGYNEQFF. The CDR3 coding sequence is TGTGCCAGCAGTGAGGGAGACGGATACAATGAGCAGTTCTTC.

The V and J genes are TRBV28 and TRBJ2-2; 8 bases match TRBD1. CDR3 length: 16 amino acids. Germline values: CDR1 MDHEN, CDR2 SYDVKM. Trimming took 8 bases from V and 0 from J; bases not matched to a gene: 8. CDR3 sequence reads: CASRPSGGTNTGELFF. The CDR3 DNA is TGTGCCAGCCGTCCGTCAGGGGGCACGAACACCGGGGAGCTGTTTTTT.

This rearrangement joins TRBV7-9 to TRBJ2-1, with a weak D call TRBD1 (5 bases). Trimming left V 5 bases short and J 7 bases short, with 18 bases between. In germline, CDR1 is SEHNR, CDR2 FQNEAQ (reference sequence). The CDR3 sequence is 15 residues long. The CDR3 nucleotides are TGTGCCAGCAGCCCCCCCTTCAGGGTGGGGAATGAGCAGTTCTTC. Its protein product is CASSPPFRVGNEQFF.

This sequence joins TRBV7-2 and TRBJ2-1, with D perhaps matching TRBD1 (6 bases). Between the trimmed V and J ends, which lost 3 bases and 2 bases, there was a span of 11 bases. Germline assignment: CDR1 SGHTA and CDR2 FQGNSA. The CDR3 runs 15 residues. Here the CDR3 reads CASSLEQGTYNEQFF. Here the CDR3 DNA reads TGTGCCAGCAGCTTGGAACAGGGAACCTACAATGAGCAGTTCTTC.

This chain links TRBV7-8 with TRBJ1-1; possible D gene TRBD1, 6 bases. V lost 3 bases, J lost 4 bases, and 9 bases lay in between. The CDR3 is 13 residues long. Germline V lookup: CDR1 SGHVS, CDR2 FQNEAQ. CDR3 protein: CASSFRGGTEAFF. CDR3 sequence (DNA): TGTGCCAGCAGCTTTAGAGGGGGCACTGAAGCTTTCTTT.

The chain has TRBV19 and TRBJ2-7, with a weak D call TRBD2 (5 bases). CDR3 length: 13 amino acids. The ends were cut back, 3 bases at V and 7 bases at J, with 13 bases in the middle. Germline V gene sequence: CDR1 LNHDA, CDR2 SQIVND (reference sequence). CDR3 DNA: TGTGCCAGTAGTATCGATTTCCGGGGAGAGCAGTACTTC. Translating gives CASSIDFRGEQYF.

The rearrangement uses TRBV7-8 and TRBJ2-5, with D tentatively TRBD2 (5 bases). Trimming cost V 4 bases and J 0 bases, with 12 bases left between them. CDR1 SGHVS and CDR2 FQNEAQ come from the germline V gene. There are 15 residues in the CDR3. This CDR3 reads CASSSRTEYQETQYF. In DNA form, the CDR3 reads TGTGCCAGCAGCTCTCGGACTGAGTACCAAGAGACCCAGTACTTC. The full variable domain, its missing parts supplied by reference TRBV7-8 and TRBJ2-5, is GAGVSQSPRYKVAKRGQDVALRCDPISGHVSLFWYQQALGQGPEFLTYFQNEAQLDKSGLPSDRFFAERPEGSVSTLKIQRTQQEDSAVYLCASSSRTEYQETQYFGPGTRLLVL.

This clone was counted once. The chain links TRBV9 to TRBJ1-5; perhaps TRBD1 as D (5 bases). The CDR3 covers 14 residues. V gave up 0 bases and J gave up 1 base, with 5 bases separating them. Germline CDR1 SGDLS, CDR2 YYNGEE. This CDR3 is CASSVGQSNQPQHF. For the CDR3, the DNA is TGTGCCAGCAGCGTAGGACAGAGCAATCAGCCCCAGCATTTT. The variable domain in full, with the rest retrieved from reference TRBV9 and TRBJ1-5, is DSGVTQTPKHLITATGQRVTLRCSPRSGDLSVYWYQQSLDQGLQFLIQYYNGEERAKGNILERFSAQQFPDLHSELNLSSLELGDSALYFCASSVGQSNQPQHFGDGTRLSIL.

The chain links TRBV18 to TRBJ2-1; 9 bases match TRBD2. Per germline, CDR1 KGHSH and CDR2 LQKENI. Trimming cost V 2 bases and J 9 bases; bases outside gene matches: 8. The CDR3 has 15 residues. CDR3 protein: CASSPAGGRAGEQFF. CDR3 bases: TGTGCCAGCTCACCAGCTGGCGGGAGGGCCGGTGAGCAGTTCTTC.

V is TRBV19 and J is TRBJ2-2, with 13 bases lining up with TRBD2. With 5 bases clipped from V and 7 bases from J, the junction kept 4 bases outside the gene matches. This CDR3 is 15 amino acids long. Germline CDR1 reads LNHDA; CDR2 reads SQIVND (reference sequence). The DNA for the CDR3 is TGTGCCAGTAGTCCTGGGACTAGCGGGATCGGGGAGCTGTTTTTT. Translation gives CASSPGTSGIGELFF.

The rearrangement uses TRBV19 and TRBJ2-6; no definite D call. There are 14 residues in the CDR3. V shed 6 bases and J shed 3 bases, with 9 bases lying between them. Germline-derived CDR1 and CDR2 are LNHDA and SQIVND (reference sequence). CDR3 residues: CASSPWSGANVLTF. For the CDR3, the DNA is TGTGCCAGTAGCCCCTGGAGTGGGGCCAACGTCCTGACTTTC. Together with reference TRBV19 and TRBJ2-6, the CDR3 gives the full variable domain: DGGITQSPKYLFRKEGQNVTLSCEQNLNHDAMYWYRQDPGQGLRLIYYSQIVNDFQKGDIAEGYSVSREKKESFPLTVTSAQKNPTAFYLCASSPWSGANVLTFGAGSRLTVL.

CDR3 coding DNA: TGTGCCAGCAGCTTAGGCTCAGTCTGGGGCTGGGGAACAGATACGCAGTATTTT. It codes for CASSLGSVWGWGTDTQYF. V gene TRBV7-8 combines with J gene TRBJ2-3, with D perhaps TRBD1 (5 bases). The CDR3 extends over 18 amino acids. The germline V gene has CDR1 SGHVS and CDR2 FQNEAQ. Trimming took off 1 base at V and 3 bases at J, with 20 bases between the two ends.